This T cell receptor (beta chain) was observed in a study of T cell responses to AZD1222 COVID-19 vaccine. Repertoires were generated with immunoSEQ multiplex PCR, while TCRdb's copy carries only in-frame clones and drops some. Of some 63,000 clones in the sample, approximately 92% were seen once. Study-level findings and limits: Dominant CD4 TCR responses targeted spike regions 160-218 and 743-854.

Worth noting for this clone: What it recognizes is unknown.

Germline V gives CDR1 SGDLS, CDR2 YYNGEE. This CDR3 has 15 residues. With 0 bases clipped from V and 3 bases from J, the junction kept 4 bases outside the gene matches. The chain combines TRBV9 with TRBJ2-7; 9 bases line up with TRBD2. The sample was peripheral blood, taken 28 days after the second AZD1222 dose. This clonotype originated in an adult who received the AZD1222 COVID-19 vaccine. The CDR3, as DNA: TGTGCCAGCAGCGTAGCTAGCGGGGAGTACTACGAGCAGTACTTC. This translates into CASSVASGEYYEQYF.